This T cell receptor beta chain comes out of a study of cytotoxic CD8 clonotypes in ibrutinib-treated CLL. Study as a whole: Investigators reported approximately 25 partial and 2 complete responses; after median approximately 74 months, approximately 15 patients remained remitted and about 12 progressed. Points from the study as a whole: Sampling of sustained-remission and progressing patients occurred at differing times.

Of note for this clone: Antigen specificity is unknown.

Profiled with immunoSEQ multiplex PCR; TCRdb holds only in-frame clones, not every one. The sample lists around 200,000 clones, roughly 73% occurring once. The V gene lost 6 bases and the J gene lost 3 bases, with 11 bases spanning the gap. Germline V gene sequence: CDR1 KGHSH, CDR2 LQKENI. This CDR3 region has 13 residues. The receptor comes from a human donor with chronic lymphocytic leukemia. The rearrangement links TRBV18 to TRBJ1-1; D unclear. The material was PBMCs, obtained after 12 months of ibrutinib treatment. CDR3 sequence: CASSPRSDTEAFF. CDR3 sequence (DNA): TGTGCCAGCTCTCCGAGGTCGGACACTGAAGCTTTCTTT.